Described below is a single T cell receptor beta chain sequence and its context. The antigen is not known. These data belong to a study of T cell responses to AZD1222 COVID-19 vaccine. Study-level points and caveats: Repertoire sampling was restricted to post-peak T cell response timepoints. Possibly, clonal diversity was underestimated; donors were largely white British and included more females.

This CDR3 has 15 residues. The V and J ends lost 2 bases and 4 bases, in that order; junction bases with no gene match: 3. Germline assignment: CDR1 SGDLS and CDR2 YYNGEE. TCRdb's copy holds only in-frame clones and misses some; the assay was immunoSEQ multiplex PCR. The repertoire holds over 110,000 clones, with 92% as singletons. This chain connects TRBV9 to TRBJ2-2; 9 bases map to TRBD1. The sequences come from peripheral blood, collected 28 days after the second AZD1222 dose. The TCR originated in an adult who received the AZD1222 COVID-19 vaccine. In DNA form, the CDR3 reads TGTGCCAGCAGCGTCGGGACAGGGTCCACCGGGGAGCTGTTTTTT. This encodes CASSVGTGSTGELFF.